This T cell receptor (beta chain) was found in a study of cytomegalovirus exposure and HLA in healthy donors. It was with 60 Vbeta and 13 Jbeta primers that the PCR ran. Produced via immunoSEQ multiplex PCR; TCRdb's table is partial and in-frame only. There are 200,000 or so clones in the sample; 70% to 85% occur only once, and 0.098% lies in the top ten. On this clone: The sample has other DNA sequences that encode this CDR3 too.

The CDR3 covers 13 residues. The trim removed 5 bases at V and 3 bases at J, leaving 3 bases unmatched. The germline CDR1 and CDR2 sequences are SGHTA and FQGTGA. This sequence joins TRBV7-3 and TRBJ1-1; 7 bases line up with TRBD1. The sequenced sample consisted of PBMCs. The receptor was isolated from a boy aged 2 to 10 in good health and CMV-seronegative. The CDR3 DNA is TGTGCCAGCAGCCTAGACAGGGACACTGAAGCTTTCTTT. Protein product: CASSLDRDTEAFF. Drawing the rest from reference TRBV7-3 and TRBJ1-1, the complete variable domain is GAGVSQTPSNKVTEKGKYVELRCDPISGHTALYWYRQSLGQGPEFLIYFQGTGAADDSGLPNDRFFAVRPEGSVSTLKIQRTERGDSAVYLCASSLDRDTEAFFGQGTRLTVV.